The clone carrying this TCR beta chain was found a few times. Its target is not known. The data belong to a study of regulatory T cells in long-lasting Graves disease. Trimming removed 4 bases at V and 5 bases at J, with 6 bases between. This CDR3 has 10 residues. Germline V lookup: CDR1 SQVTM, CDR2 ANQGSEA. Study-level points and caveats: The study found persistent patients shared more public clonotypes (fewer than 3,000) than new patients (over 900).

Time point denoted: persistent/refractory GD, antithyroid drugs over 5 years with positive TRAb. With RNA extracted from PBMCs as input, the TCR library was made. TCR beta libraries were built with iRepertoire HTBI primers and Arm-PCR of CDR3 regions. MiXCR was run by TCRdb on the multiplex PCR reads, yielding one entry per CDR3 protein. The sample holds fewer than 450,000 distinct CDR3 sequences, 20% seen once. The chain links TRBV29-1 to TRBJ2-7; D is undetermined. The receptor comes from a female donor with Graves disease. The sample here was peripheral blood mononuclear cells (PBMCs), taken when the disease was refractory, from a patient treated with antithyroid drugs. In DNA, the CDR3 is TGCAGCGTTGTCGAGAACGAGCAGTACTTC. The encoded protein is CSVVENEQYF.